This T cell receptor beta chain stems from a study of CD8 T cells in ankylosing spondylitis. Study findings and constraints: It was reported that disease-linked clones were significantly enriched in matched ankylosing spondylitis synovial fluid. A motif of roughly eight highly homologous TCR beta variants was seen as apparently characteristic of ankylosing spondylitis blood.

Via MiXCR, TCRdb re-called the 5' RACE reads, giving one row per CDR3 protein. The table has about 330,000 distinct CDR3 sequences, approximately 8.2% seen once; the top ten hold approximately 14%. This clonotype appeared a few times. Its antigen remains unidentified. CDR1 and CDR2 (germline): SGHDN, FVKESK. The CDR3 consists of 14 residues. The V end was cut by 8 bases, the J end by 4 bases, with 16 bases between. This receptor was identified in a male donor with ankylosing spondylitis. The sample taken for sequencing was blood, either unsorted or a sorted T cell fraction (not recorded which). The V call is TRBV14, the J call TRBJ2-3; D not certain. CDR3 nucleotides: TGTGCCAGCGGCGAAAGCCGTGGGGCAGATACGCAGTATTTT. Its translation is CASGESRGADTQYF.